This T cell receptor beta chain is from a study of cytomegalovirus exposure and HLA in healthy donors. For the study at large: In terms of ancestry, the Caucasian-associated cluster contained 75% to 90% of the approximately 400 genotyped donors.

Trimming removed 7 bases from V and 2 bases from J, with 14 bases in between. The CDR3 spans 15 residues. CDR1 is MDHEN and CDR2 is SYDVKM in the germline V gene. Both 60 Vbeta primers and 13 Jbeta primers went into the PCR. TCRdb's copy holds only in-frame clones and misses some; the assay was immunoSEQ multiplex PCR. Found here are 130,000 or so clones, 60% to 80% of them singletons; the top ten hold approximately 0.86%. This clone showed up just once. What was sequenced was PBMCs. The sequence derives from a woman between 55 and 75 years old in good health and CMV-seronegative. V usage is TRBV28 and J usage is TRBJ1-4; a possible D gene is TRBD1 (6 bases). CDR3 in amino acids: CASNGGGLTNEKLFF. The CDR3 bases are TGTGCCAGCAACGGCGGGGGGCTCACTAATGAAAAACTGTTTTTT.